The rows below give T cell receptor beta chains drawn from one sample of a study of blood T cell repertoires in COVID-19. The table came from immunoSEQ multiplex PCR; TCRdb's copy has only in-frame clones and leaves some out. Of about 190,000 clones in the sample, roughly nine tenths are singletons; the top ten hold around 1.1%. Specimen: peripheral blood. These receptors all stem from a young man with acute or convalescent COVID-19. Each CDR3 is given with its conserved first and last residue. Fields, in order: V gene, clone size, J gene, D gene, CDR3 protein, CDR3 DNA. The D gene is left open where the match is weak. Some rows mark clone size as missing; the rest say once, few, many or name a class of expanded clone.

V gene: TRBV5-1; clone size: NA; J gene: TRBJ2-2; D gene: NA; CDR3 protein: CASSFRVGAGELFF; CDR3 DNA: TGCGCCAGCAGCTTTCGGGTGGGAGCCGGGGAGCTGTTTTTT
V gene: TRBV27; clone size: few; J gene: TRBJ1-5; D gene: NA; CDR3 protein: CASSLLGGLSMSNQPQHF; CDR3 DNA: TGTGCCAGCAGTTTATTGGGAGGGCTAAGCATGAGCAATCAGCCCCAGCATTTT
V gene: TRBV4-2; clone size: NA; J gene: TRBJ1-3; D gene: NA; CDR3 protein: CASSQDESRNTIYF; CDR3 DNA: TGTGCCAGCAGCCAAGATGAATCTAGAAACACCATATATTTT
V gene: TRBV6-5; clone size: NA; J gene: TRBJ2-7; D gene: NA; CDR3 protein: CASRLRGRYYEQYF; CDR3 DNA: TGTGCCAGTAGATTGCGGGGGCGATACTACGAGCAGTACTTC
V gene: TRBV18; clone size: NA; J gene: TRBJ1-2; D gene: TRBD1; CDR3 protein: CASSPGQAMDYGYTF; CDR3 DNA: TGTGCCAGCTCACCAGGACAGGCGATGGACTATGGCTACACCTTC
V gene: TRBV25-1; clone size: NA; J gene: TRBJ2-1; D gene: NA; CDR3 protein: CAAGRGQSYNEQFF; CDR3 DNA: TGTGCCGCCGGGCGGGGACAGTCCTACAATGAGCAGTTCTTC
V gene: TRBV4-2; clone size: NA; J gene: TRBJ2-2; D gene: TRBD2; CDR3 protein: CASSQEGTRFVELFF; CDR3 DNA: TGTGCCAGCAGCCAAGAAGGGACTAGGTTTGTGGAGCTGTTTTTT
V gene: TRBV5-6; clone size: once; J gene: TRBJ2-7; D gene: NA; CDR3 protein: CASSSGLTNEYEQYF; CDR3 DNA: TGTGCCAGCAGCTCAGGACTCACCAATGAGTACGAGCAGTACTTC
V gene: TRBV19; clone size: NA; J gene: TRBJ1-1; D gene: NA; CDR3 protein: CASQDSAQTFLAFF; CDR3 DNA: TGTGCCAGCCAAGACAGCGCACAAACATTCTTAGCTTTCTTT
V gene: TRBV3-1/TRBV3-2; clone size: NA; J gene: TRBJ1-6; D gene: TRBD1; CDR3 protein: CASSLLWTGKNSPLHF; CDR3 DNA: TGTGCCAGCAGCCTATTATGGACAGGGAAGAATTCACCCCTCCACTTT
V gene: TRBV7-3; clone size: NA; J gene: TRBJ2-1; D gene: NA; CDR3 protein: CASSAQRYNEQFF; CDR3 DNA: TGTGCCAGCAGCGCGCAGAGGTACAATGAGCAGTTCTTC
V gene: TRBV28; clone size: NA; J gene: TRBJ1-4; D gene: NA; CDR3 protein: CASSLTEPNEKLFF; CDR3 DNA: TGTGCCAGCAGCCTTACTGAGCCTAATGAAAAACTGTTTTTT
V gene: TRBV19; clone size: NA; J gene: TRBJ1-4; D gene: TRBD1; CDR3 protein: CASKDPAGTANEKLFF; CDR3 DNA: TGTGCCAGTAAAGATCCCGCCGGGACAGCTAATGAAAAACTGTTTTTT
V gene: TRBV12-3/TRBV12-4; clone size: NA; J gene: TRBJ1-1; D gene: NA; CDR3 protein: CASSLGQAFF; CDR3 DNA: TGTGCCAGCAGTTTAGGGCAAGCTTTCTTT
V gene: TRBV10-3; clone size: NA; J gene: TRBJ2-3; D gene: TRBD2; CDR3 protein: CAISETSGRISDTQYF; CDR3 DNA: TGTGCCATCAGTGAAACTAGCGGGAGAATTTCAGATACGCAGTATTTT
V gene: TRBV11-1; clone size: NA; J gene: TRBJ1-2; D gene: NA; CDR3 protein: CASSPIGGGYGYTF; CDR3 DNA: TGTGCCAGCAGCCCGATTGGCGGGGGTTACGGCTACACCTTC
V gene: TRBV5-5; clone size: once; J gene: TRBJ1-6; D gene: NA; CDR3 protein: CASSIGQTPLHF; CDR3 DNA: TGTGCCAGCAGCATAGGACAGACACCCCTCCACTTT
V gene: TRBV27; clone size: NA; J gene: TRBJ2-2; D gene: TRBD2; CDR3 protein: CASGSGGPNLFGELFF; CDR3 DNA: TGTGCCAGCGGTAGCGGGGGGCCCAACCTGTTCGGGGAGCTGTTTTTT
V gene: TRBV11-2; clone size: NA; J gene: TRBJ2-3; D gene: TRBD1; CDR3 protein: CASSSRQGEPTQYF; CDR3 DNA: TGTGCCAGCAGCTCCCGACAGGGTGAACCTACGCAGTATTTT
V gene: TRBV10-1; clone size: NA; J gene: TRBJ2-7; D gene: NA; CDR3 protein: CASSDNRDGNEQYF; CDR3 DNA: TGCGCCAGCAGTGACAACAGGGATGGTAACGAGCAGTACTTC
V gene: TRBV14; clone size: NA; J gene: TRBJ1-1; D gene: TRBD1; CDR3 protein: CASADRVRPEAFF; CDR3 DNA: TGTGCCAGCGCAGACAGGGTACGACCTGAAGCTTTCTTT
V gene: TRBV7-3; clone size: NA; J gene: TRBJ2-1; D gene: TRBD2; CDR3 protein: CASSLTGLAGNEQFF; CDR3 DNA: TGTGCCAGCAGCTTAACCGGACTAGCGGGGAATGAGCAGTTCTTC
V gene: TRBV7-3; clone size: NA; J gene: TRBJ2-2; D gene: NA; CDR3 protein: CASSLAPPGGRVANTGELFF; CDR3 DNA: TGTGCCAGCAGCTTAGCCCCCCCCGGGGGGCGAGTCGCGAACACCGGGGAGCTGTTTTTT
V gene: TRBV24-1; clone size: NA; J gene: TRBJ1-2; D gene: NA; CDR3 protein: CATAPRTGYGYTF; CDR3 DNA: TGTGCCACCGCACCCAGAACAGGCTATGGCTACACCTTC
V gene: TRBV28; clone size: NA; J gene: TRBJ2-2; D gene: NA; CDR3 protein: CASSRDSRRGNTGELFF; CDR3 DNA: TGTGCCAGCAGTCGGGACTCAAGAAGGGGGAACACCGGGGAGCTGTTTTTT
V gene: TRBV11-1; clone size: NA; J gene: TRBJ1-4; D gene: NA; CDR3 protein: CASSTHRSATNEKLFF; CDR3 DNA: TGTGCCAGCAGCACACACCGAAGTGCAACTAATGAAAAACTGTTTTTT
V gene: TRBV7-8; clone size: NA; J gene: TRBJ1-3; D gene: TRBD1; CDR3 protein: CASSLVPGGSGNTIYF; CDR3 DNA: TGTGCCAGCAGCTTAGTTCCAGGGGGCTCTGGAAACACCATATATTTT
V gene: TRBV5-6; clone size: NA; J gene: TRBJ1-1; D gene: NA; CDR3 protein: CASSLGRASIAFF; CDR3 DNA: TGTGCCAGCAGCTTGGGCAGGGCGTCGATCGCTTTCTTT
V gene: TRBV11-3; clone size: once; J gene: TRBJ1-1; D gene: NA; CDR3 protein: CASSLTQNTEAFF; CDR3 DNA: TGTGCCAGCAGCTTAACACAGAACACTGAAGCTTTCTTT
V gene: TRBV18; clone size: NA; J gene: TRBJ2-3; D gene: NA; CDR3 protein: CASSPRVGGTDTQYF; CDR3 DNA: TGTGCCAGCTCACCCCGGGTCGGAGGCACAGATACGCAGTATTTT
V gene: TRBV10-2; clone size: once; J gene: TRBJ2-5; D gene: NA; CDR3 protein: CASRRDGETQYF; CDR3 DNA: TGCGCCAGCCGGCGGGATGGCGAGACCCAGTACTTC
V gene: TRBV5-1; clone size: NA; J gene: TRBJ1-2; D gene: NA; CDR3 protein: CASSPELNYGYTF; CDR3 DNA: TGCGCCAGCAGCCCCGAACTTAACTATGGCTACACCTTC
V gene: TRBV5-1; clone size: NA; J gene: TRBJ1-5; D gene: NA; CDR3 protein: CASGGGLRNQPQHF; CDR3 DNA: TGCGCCAGCGGGGGGGGCCTCCGAAATCAGCCCCAGCATTTT
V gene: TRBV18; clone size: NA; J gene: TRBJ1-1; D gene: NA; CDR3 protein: CASSGGNTEAFF; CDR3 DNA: TGTGCCAGCTCCGGGGGGAACACTGAAGCTTTCTTT
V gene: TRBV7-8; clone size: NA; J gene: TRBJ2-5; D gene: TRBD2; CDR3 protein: CASSLMGLKETQYF; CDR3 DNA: TGTGCCAGCAGCTTAATGGGACTAAAAGAGACCCAGTACTTC
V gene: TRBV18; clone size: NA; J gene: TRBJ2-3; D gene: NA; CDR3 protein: CASSHRVPPDTQYF; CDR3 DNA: TGTGCCAGCTCACACAGGGTCCCCCCAGATACGCAGTATTTT
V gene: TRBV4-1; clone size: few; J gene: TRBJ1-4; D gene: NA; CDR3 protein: CASSLQQARNEKLFF; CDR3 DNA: TGCGCCAGCAGCCTTCAACAGGCCCGAAATGAAAAACTGTTTTTT
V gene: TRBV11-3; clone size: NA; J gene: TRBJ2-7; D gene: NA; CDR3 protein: CAETGKTNYEQYF; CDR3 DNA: TGTGCCGAAACGGGGAAGACAAACTACGAGCAGTACTTC
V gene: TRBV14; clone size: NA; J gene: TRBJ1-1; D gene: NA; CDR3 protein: CASSQDLLQGAGAFF; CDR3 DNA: TGTGCCAGCAGCCAAGATCTCCTACAGGGTGCCGGAGCTTTCTTT
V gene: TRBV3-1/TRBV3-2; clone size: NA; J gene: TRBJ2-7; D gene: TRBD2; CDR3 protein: CASSQGLSSGSSYEQYF; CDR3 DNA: TGTGCCAGCAGCCAAGGTTTGTCTAGCGGGAGTTCATACGAGCAGTACTTC
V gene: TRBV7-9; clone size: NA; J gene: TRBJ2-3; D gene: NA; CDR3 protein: CAGHFRSPVTDTQYF; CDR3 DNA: TGTGCCGGACACTTCCGTAGCCCCGTCACAGATACGCAGTATTTT
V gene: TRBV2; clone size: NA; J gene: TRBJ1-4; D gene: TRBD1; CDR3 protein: CASSEGQAINEKLFF; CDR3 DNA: TGTGCCAGCAGTGAGGGACAGGCGATTAATGAAAAACTGTTTTTT
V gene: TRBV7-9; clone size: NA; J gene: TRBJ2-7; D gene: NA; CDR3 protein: CASSLGGVGYEQYF; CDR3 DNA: TGTGCCAGCAGCTTAGGTGGAGTCGGCTACGAGCAGTACTTC
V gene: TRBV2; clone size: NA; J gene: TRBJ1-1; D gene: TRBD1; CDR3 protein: CASSVTGRAFF; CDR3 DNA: TGTGCCAGCAGTGTGACAGGGAGGGCTTTCTTT
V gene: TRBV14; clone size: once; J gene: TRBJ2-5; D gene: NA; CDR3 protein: CASSPVRGQAGQETQYF; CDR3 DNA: TGTGCCAGCAGCCCGGTCCGGGGGCAAGCGGGACAAGAGACCCAGTACTTC
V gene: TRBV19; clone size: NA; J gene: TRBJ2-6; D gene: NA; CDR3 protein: CASSLRRTDSGANVLTF; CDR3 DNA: TGTGCCAGTAGTCTCCGTCGGACTGACTCTGGGGCCAACGTCCTGACTTTC
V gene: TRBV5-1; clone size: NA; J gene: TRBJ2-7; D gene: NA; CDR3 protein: CASSPRTTSYEQYF; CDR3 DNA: TGCGCCAGCAGCCCCCGCACCACTTCCTACGAGCAGTACTTC
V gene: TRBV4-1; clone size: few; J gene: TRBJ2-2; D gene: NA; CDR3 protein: CASSIRGGLNTGELFF; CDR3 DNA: TGCGCCAGCAGCATCCGAGGCGGCTTGAACACCGGGGAGCTGTTTTTT
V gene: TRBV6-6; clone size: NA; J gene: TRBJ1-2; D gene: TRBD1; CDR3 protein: CASHAAGQAPYGYTF; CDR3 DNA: TGTGCCAGCCATGCAGCGGGACAGGCCCCCTATGGCTACACCTTC
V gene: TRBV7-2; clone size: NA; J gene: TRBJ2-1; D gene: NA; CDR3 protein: CASSLVAGNYNEQFF; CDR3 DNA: TGTGCCAGCAGCTTAGTGGCAGGGAACTACAATGAGCAGTTCTTC
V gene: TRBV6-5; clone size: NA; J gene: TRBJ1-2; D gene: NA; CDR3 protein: CASSLPEGYGYTF; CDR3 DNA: TGTGCCAGCAGTTTACCCGAGGGCTATGGCTACACCTTC
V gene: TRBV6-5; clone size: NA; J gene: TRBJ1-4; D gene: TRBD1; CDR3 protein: CASSSDRGPNEKLFF; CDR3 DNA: TGTGCCAGCAGTTCCGACAGGGGACCTAATGAAAAACTGTTTTTT
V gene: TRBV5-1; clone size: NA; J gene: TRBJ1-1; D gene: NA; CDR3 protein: CASSFSTATEAFF; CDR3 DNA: TGCGCCAGCAGCTTTTCAACAGCCACTGAAGCTTTCTTT
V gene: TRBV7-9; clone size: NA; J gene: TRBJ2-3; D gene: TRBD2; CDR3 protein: CASSSPKLAGGTDTQYF; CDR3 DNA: TGTGCCAGCAGCTCCCCAAAACTAGCGGGGGGTACAGATACGCAGTATTTT